The source of this T cell receptor beta chain is a study of T cell changes during pregnancy in multiple sclerosis. The data were produced by immunoSEQ multiplex PCR, yet TCRdb's version contains in-frame clones alone and is incomplete. The sample includes 65,000 to 80,000 clones, 90% of them seen just once. The CDR3 is 15 residues long. Per the germline V gene, CDR1 is SGHTA and CDR2 is FQGNSA. V dropped 5 bases and J dropped 3 bases, with 14 bases sitting between them. This TCR came from a female donor with multiple sclerosis, enrolled in a pregnancy study. Here the sequenced sample was peripheral blood, taken in the third trimester of pregnancy. This chain uses TRBV7-2 with TRBJ1-5; a weak D match, TRBD1 (5 bases). Here the CDR3 DNA reads TGTGCCAGCAGCCCTATCAGGGCCTCCAATCAGCCCCAGCATTTT. Translated: CASSPIRASNQPQHF.